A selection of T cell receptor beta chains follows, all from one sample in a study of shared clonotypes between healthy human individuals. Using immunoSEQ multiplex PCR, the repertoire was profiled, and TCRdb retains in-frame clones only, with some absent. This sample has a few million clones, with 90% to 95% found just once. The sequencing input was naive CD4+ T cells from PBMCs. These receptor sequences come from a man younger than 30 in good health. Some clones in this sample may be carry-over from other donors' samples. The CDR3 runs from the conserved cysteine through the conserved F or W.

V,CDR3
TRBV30,CAWSGGAKSPGNTIYF
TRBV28,CATRGGSYEQYF
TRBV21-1,CASSKGYCDRKTSGNTIYF
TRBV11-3,CASSSRGGPGETQYF
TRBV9,CASSVDNSGNTIYF
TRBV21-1,CASSKRQSYEQYF
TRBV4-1,CASSPSDRGNEKLFF
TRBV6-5,CASSYGGLGANVLTF
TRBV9,CASSVGGTTGYNEQFF
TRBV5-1,CASSLLASEETQYF
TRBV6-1,CASGQGDDTF
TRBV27,CASRGLAGATYEQYF
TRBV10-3,CAISESRGLGTEAFF
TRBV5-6,CASSFSSSGANVLTF
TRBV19,CASRGQGIGLNYEQYF
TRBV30,CAWNAPGTQGGTQYF
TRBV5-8,CASSQDRGITEAFF
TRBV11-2,CASSLAWGRPADYGYTF
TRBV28,CASSGGPGGEKLFF
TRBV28,CASSLTVEVFEQYF
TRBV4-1,CASSQLVYITDTQYF
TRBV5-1,CASREPYMNTEAFF
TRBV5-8,CASSPGQARGNQPQHF
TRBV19,CASKERGTDTQYF
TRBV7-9,CASSTGDRGGGTQYF
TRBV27,CASSLSPSLFGGYTF
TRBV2,CASSELQGVMNTEAFF
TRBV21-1,CASMVDTQYF
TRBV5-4,CASSLRTGTDDNYGYTF
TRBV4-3,CASSQEGSGGYTF
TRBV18,CASSPSDRGNTEAFF
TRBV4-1,CASSQGQALSYNEQFF
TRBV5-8,CASSLDLNRGYTF
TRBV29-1,CSAGTGNTGELFF
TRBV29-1,CSVASGTDTQYF
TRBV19,CASNRDEGGYTF
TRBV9,CASTPTVAGGTREQYF
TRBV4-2,CASSQDLGAGRDGGYTF
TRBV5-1,CASSLDGTGNIQYF
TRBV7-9,CASSLVENTEAFF
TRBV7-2,CASSFRSSAEQFF
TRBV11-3,CASSPTAQETQYF
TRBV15,CATSPRGARQETQYF
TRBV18,CASSARTATNEKLFF
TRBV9,CASSPRGRDSYEQYF
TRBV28,CASSFLRQGRPYEQYF
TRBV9,CASSVAGGSEKLFF
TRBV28,CASSFSQHNQPQHF
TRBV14,CASSQDIPRMGKTAFF
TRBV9,CASSEGGTGASYEQYF
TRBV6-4,CASSDFSSWPVSHNEQFF
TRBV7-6,CASSPSGNYGYTF
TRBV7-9,CASSSGQGADEKLFF
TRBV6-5,CASSYSGLMNTEAFF
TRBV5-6,CASSYGGTFHNEQFF
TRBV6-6,CASSWGLAAHQDTQYF
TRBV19,CATRGLAGYYNEQFF
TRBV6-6,CASSYGVVQNTEAFF
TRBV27,CASSRRTGSSYNEQFF
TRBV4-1,CASSQEATPGTQYF